This TCR beta chain was recorded in a study of shared clonotypes between healthy human individuals. Study results and limitations: Researchers sampled only blood; tissue repertoires likely differ.

Germline V CDR1 and CDR2: KGHSY, FQNENV. The CDR3 extends over 16 amino acids. Trimming shortened V by 0 bases and J by 3 bases, and 11 bases separated the two germline ends. Only CD45RO-negative cells positively selected for CCR7 counted as naive CD8 cells, so terminally differentiated effector memory CD45RA+ cells were excluded. This clone was recorded only once. The target antigen is unknown. It was at deep level that the assay was run. The repertoire was sequenced with immunoSEQ multiplex PCR; TCRdb's copy has only in-frame clones and lacks some. The sample consists of fewer than 1 million clones, approximately 97% of them appearing once.

This chain connects TRBV16 to TRBJ1-4; no definite D call. The sequenced material came from naive CD8+ T cells sorted from blood. This sequence was found in a man aged 30 to 39 in good health. The CDR3 sequence: CASSQSLIGANEKLFF. CDR3 nucleotide sequence: TGTGCCAGCAGCCAATCCCTTATTGGAGCTAATGAAAAACTGTTTTTT.